The source of this TCR beta chain is a study of post-analysis software for immune sequencing data (dated by TCRdb to between 2015 and 2016). Study-wide context: Relapsing-remitting, secondary progressive and progressive-relapsing multiple sclerosis were recorded as disease courses, and subtype annotation was lacking for some patients. The patient repertoires were compared against approximately ten previously published healthy control repertoires obtained from donors aged roughly 6 to 28 years. A subset of samples was prepared in parallel using single-end sample barcoding, then pooled and co-amplified after Illumina adapter ligation.

The library was prepared using PCR. Data came from an Illumina HiSeq 2500. To reduce PCR and sequencing biases, unique molecular identifiers were built into the TCR beta cDNA libraries. Every 1 to 10 million input T cells yielded approximately 500,000 cDNA molecules, meaning each molecule approximated one T cell. The same protocol used for the earlier healthy control dataset was applied to prepare and sequence the patient libraries. Within a given batch, samples were prepared together, multiplexed and sequenced on the same HiSeq lane. Per the source publication's procedure: Raw barcoded reads were processed with MIGEC, and single-read molecular identifier groups were discarded before consensus assembly and CDR3 extraction. VDJtools was used for post-analysis of the clonotype tables, and diversity was normalized by down-sampling every dataset to the size of the smallest sample. In repertoire overlap clustering, CDR3 amino acid sequences, but not nucleotide sequences, were matched to correct batch-related cross-sample contamination. The public reads were run again by TCRdb, first through fastp at Q25 and then through MiXCR, and only productive beta chains were kept. Each entry is one CDR3 protein sequence, shown with its most common DNA and genes. These V and J calls rely on TCRdb rather than the paper's analysis. This sample lists hundreds of thousands of distinct CDR3 sequences; roughly 46% were detected once. The ten most abundant clones make up 9% to 14% of the sample.

Including the terminal cysteine and phenylalanine, the CDR3 comprises 14 residues. The read is trimmed to its CDR3 DNA, 42 bases read in frame from base 1. CDR1 and CDR2, looked up from the germline V gene (reference sequence), are LGHDT and YNNKEL. The germline V end is reduced by 7 bases and the J end by 10 bases; junction bases left unmatched: 13. To demonstrate the VDJtools post-analysis software, the study profiled TCR beta repertoires from the peripheral blood of about 13 young patients with multiple sclerosis. The patients with multiple sclerosis were children and adolescents between about 6 and 16 years of age. The paper as a whole reports these results and caveats: Four to six TRBV segments, including TRBV5-6, TRBV5-1 and TRBV20-1, were significantly more frequent in patients than controls. When samples were clustered directly using the F measure, samples prepared in the same batch co-clustered strongly, which prompted a batch-effect correction. The multiple sclerosis patient group was slightly younger than the control group. Compared with controls, multiple sclerosis patients had significantly lower normalized Chao1 diversity, a finding suggesting substantial peripheral T-cell clonal expansion.

A word on this clonotype: Its binding antigen is unknown. Per-base quality was not reported, and no clone a single base away is much larger than it.

Sequences were obtained from blood. The chain is encoded by TRBV3-1 joined to TRBJ2-7; 10 bases in the junction line up with TRBD1. This clonotype originated in a girl between 10 and 17 years old with multiple sclerosis. The DNA sequence reads TGTGCCAGCATCGAAGGGGGACAGGGGCATACCCAGTACTTC. Its amino acids are CASIEGGQGHTQYF.